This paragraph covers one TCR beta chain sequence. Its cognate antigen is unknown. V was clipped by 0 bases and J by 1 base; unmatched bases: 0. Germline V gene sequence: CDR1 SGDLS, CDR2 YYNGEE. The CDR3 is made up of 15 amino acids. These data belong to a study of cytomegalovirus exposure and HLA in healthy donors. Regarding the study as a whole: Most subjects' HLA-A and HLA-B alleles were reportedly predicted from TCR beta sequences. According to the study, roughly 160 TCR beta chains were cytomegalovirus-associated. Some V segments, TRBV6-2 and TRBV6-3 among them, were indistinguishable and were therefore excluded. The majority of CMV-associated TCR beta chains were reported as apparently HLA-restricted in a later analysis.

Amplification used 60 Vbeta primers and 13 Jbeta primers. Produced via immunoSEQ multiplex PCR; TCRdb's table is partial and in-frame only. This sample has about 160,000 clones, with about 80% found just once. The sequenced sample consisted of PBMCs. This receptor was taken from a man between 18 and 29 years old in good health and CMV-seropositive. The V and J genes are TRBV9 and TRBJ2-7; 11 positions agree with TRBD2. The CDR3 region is CASSVGLAGSYEQYF. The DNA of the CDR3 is TGTGCCAGCAGCGTAGGACTAGCGGGATCCTACGAGCAGTACTTC.